This T cell receptor (beta chain) was sequenced during a study of T cells in Graves' hyperthyroidism and ophthalmopathy (dated 2019 in TCRdb). For the study in its entirety: Peripheral blood samples were taken at initial diagnosis, before any treatment was given. To identify distinguishing TCR V-J signatures, a discovery cohort of around 98 patients was used, comprising 40 to 45 with Graves' ophthalmopathy and roughly 60 with stable Graves' hyperthyroidism. Prospective prediction of ophthalmopathy was tested in an independent validation cohort of fewer than 20 hyperthyroidism patients and 17 patients who later progressed to ophthalmopathy. The 100 or so discovery patients were divided at random into training and test sets in a 7:3 ratio. In several Graves' hyperthyroidism patients, the study also compared T-cell repertoires from thyroid tissue with T-cell repertoires from blood. Once sampling was done, hyperthyroidism patients were given methimazole at a starting dose of 30 mg daily, whereas ophthalmopathy patients were given high-dose intravenous methylprednisolone. According to the paper, TCR Vbeta CDR3 sequencing was carried out on 135 peripheral blood samples, which came from more than 40 ophthalmopathy, under 85 hyperthyroidism and approximately 17 progressor patients.

Stable Graves' hyperthyroidism was defined as the absence of progression to ophthalmopathy over 18 months of follow-up. Hyperthyroidism patients were aged 18 to 65 years and newly diagnosed, with disease duration of less than 2 months. The study excluded patients with uncontrolled infections, other autoimmune diseases, pregnancy or lactation. Diagnoses were established on the basis of clinical symptoms, serum thyroxine and TRAb, thyroid ultrasound, and orbital computed tomography. Ficoll-Paque density gradient centrifugation was used to isolate PBMCs from 8.5 to 10 ml of fresh peripheral blood. Trizol reagent was used to extract total RNA, and RNA quality was then checked on an Agilent 2100 Bioanalyzer. The TCR beta CDR3 regions were amplified from RNA transcripts. The first round of RT-PCR for the TCR CDR3 was performed with the HTBI primer set and the Qiagen OneStep RT-PCR kit. A second multiplex PCR round built the libraries, followed by size selection and purification. Sequencing of the libraries was done on an Illumina HiSeq2000 using paired-end 100 bp reads. Regarding the original processing steps: Raw data were processed with SOAPnuke, discarding reads with adapters, uncalled bases, mean Phred below 15, or no exact constant-primer or identifier match. COPE v1.2.5 was used to merge high-quality paired reads, and clonotypes were defined as unique nucleotide sequences. MiTCR v1.1 was used to align clonotypes to the IMGT TRBV, TRBD and TRBJ reference segments. The analysis was restricted to V-J combinations with a frequency above 0.0001, which together covered 99% to 99.2% of the repertoires. The TCS score was defined as F50 (clonal expansion) divided by E x V (chaos), with BLOSUM62-based TCRdist calculated between CDR3 peptides within each V-J. Welch's t-statistics and random forest reduced 514 V-J features to about 13, which were used in a naive Bayes classifier (R e1071). Clones were called with MiXCR by TCRdb after fastp trimmed the public reads at Q25, and only in-frame beta chains were retained. Identical CDR3 proteins give one entry, which carries the most common genes and DNA. Clone size and V and J calls follow TCRdb, not the original study. Counted in this sample were roughly 700,000 distinct CDR3 sequences; around 16% of them appeared once. The leading ten clones occupy about a sixth of the sample.

Beyond this particular receptor, the publication reports: During validation, the model predicted progression to ophthalmopathy a median of approximately 6 months ahead of onset, with around 70% sensitivity and 72.22% specificity. Blood samples also contained most of the expanded thyroid clonotypes (frequency above 0.001), which suggests that blood repertoires may reflect thyroid immune responses. Ophthalmopathy was separated from stable hyperthyroidism by a 13 V-J signature model, with about 86% sensitivity and about 81% specificity obtained in cross-validation and 80%/75% obtained in testing. Sample size was not statistically predetermined, and blinding of investigators to group allocation was not performed.

CDR1 and CDR2 were assigned from the germline V gene as MNHEY and SVGEGT. From the cysteine through the phenylalanine, the CDR3 covers 19 amino acids. CDR3 DNA only is kept here, 57 bases in frame from base 1. Compared with germline, V lacks 2 bases and J lacks 1 base; bases without a gene match: 10. Regarding this clonotype: Its recognized antigen is unknown. Base quality data are lacking; no much larger clone is found one base away.

The clonotype originates from a middle-aged man with Graves' hyperthyroidism. The V and J genes are TRBV6-2 or TRBV6-3 and TRBJ2-3; 12 junctional bases match TRBD2. The specimen was blood. The CDR3 in this case is CASSYALAGGPRGTDTQYF. The bases read TGTGCCAGCAGTTACGCGCTAGCGGGAGGGCCGAGAGGCACAGATACGCAGTATTTT.